This T cell receptor (beta chain) was retrieved from a study of blood T cell repertoires in COVID-19. Original data processing: Estimated nucleated cell counts came from reference gene primer amplification. The data were produced by immunoSEQ multiplex PCR, yet TCRdb's version contains in-frame clones alone and is incomplete. Clonal size and the V and J genes are those of that table, whereas D and trimming came from the DNA. The table includes about 110,000 clones, around four fifths detected once. Germline CDR1 is MDHEN and CDR2 is SYDVKM. The CDR3 sequence is 15 residues long. With V trimmed by 7 bases and J by 1 base, 1 base remained unmatched.

This sequence originates from a man between 65 and 80 years old with acute or convalescent COVID-19. V usage is TRBV28 and J usage is TRBJ2-6; 10 bases fit TRBD1. Sequencing input: peripheral blood. The CDR3 protein is CASTGQGSGANVLTF. CDR3 nucleotides: TGTGCCAGCACGGGACAGGGGTCTGGGGCCAACGTCCTGACTTTC.